Following are 25 T cell receptor beta chains from one sample sequenced in a study of cytomegalovirus exposure and HLA in healthy donors. PCR was performed using 60 Vbeta and 13 Jbeta primers. Measured with immunoSEQ multiplex PCR; TCRdb has only the in-frame clones, and not every one. The sample lists approximately 160,000 clones, over 75% occurring once. The sequenced material came from PBMCs. The receptor source for this set is a man aged 25-45 years in good health and CMV-seropositive.

The J gene is TRBJ1-6, the V gene TRBV30; D is perhaps TRBD1 (5 bases). CDR3 length: 14 amino acids. CDR1 and CDR2 (germline): GTSNPN, SVGIG (reference sequence). Trimming removed 3 bases from V and 3 bases from J, with 9 bases in between. CDR3 amino acids: CAWSIQVYNSPLHF. The DNA of the CDR3 is TGTGCCTGGAGCATACAGGTCTATAATTCACCCCTCCACTTT.

J is TRBJ2-3 and V is TRBV5-1; D might be TRBD2 (5 bases). Germline CDR1 reads SGHRS; CDR2 reads YFSETQ. CDR3 length: 16 residues. Trimming took 0 bases from V and 2 from J, leaving 13 bases between them. The CDR3 loop is CASSLAVSGPTDTQYF. CDR3 bases: TGCGCCAGCAGCTTGGCCGTGAGCGGTCCCACAGATACGCAGTATTTT.

The chain couples TRBV6-1 to TRBJ2-2; 7 positions agree with TRBD2. CDR1 and CDR2 from the germline V gene are MNHNS and SASEGT. CDR3 length: 14 residues. V lost 4 bases and J lost 3; bases outside the gene matches: 2. The DNA of the CDR3 is TGTGCCAGCAGTGGGGGGAGGGACACCGGGGAGCTGTTTTTT. Protein sequence: CASSGGRDTGELFF.

The V call is TRBV5-1, the J call TRBJ2-1; 11 nucleotides align to TRBD1. The V segment lost 4 bases and the J segment 7 bases; nucleotides outside the gene matches: 7. Germline V gives CDR1 SGHRS, CDR2 YFSETQ. CDR3 size: 15 residues. CDR3 sequence: CASSPGTGGTNEQFF. The CDR3, as DNA: TGCGCCAGCAGCCCGGGGACAGGGGGTACTAATGAGCAGTTCTTC. Combining the CDR3 with reference TRBV5-1 and TRBJ2-1 gives the whole variable domain KAGVTQTPRYLIKTRGQQVTLSCSPISGHRSVSWYQQTPGQGLQFLFEYFSETQRNKGNFPGRFSGRQFSNSRSEMNVSTLELGDSALYLCASSPGTGGTNEQFFGPGTRLTVL.

The rearrangement links TRBV11-2 to TRBJ2-1, with 8 bases lining up with TRBD1. V shed 5 bases and J 0 bases; nucleotides not matched to a gene: 3. The germline CDR1 and CDR2 sequences are SGHAT and FQNNGV. The CDR3 is 15 amino acids. CDR3: CASSLTGGSYNEQFF. The CDR3 coding sequence is TGTGCCAGCAGCCTTACAGGGGGCTCCTACAATGAGCAGTTCTTC.

The chain is built from TRBV11-3 and TRBJ2-5, with D perhaps matching TRBD1 (6 bases). Trimming removed 5 bases at V and 5 bases at J, with 12 bases between. The CDR3 is made up of 13 amino acids. Germline V gene data show CDR1 as SGHNT and CDR2 as YENEEA. CDR3 residues: CASSLQGIETQYF. In DNA form, the CDR3 reads TGTGCCAGCAGCCTCCAGGGGATTGAGACCCAGTACTTC.

The J gene is TRBJ1-1, the V gene TRBV4-1; 10 bases line up with TRBD1. The CDR3 has 14 residues. CDR1 and CDR2 from the germline V gene are MGHRA and YSYEKL. The V and J ends lost 4 bases and 1 base, in that order; junction bases with no gene match: 0. CDR3: CASSRQGANTEAFF. CDR3 DNA sequence: TGCGCCAGCAGCCGACAGGGGGCGAACACTGAAGCTTTCTTT.

The CDR3 DNA sequence: TGTGCCAGCAGTACTCAAATGTCGGGGGGTCGGGAGACCCAGTACTTC. This gives the protein CASSTQMSGGRETQYF. This chain uses TRBV2 with TRBJ2-5, with 7 bases matching TRBD2. Germline V CDR1 and CDR2: SNHLY, FYNNEI. The CDR3 sequence is 16 residues long. The junction had 14 bases not matched to a gene; V was cut back by 5 bases and J by 5 bases.

The genes are TRBV29-1 and TRBJ2-1; D unclear. CDR1 is SQVTM and CDR2 is ANQGSEA in the germline V gene. The CDR3 is made up of 12 amino acids. Trimming removed 2 bases from V and 7 bases from J, with 9 bases in between. CDR3 amino acids: CSVELSSNEQFF. The CDR3 DNA sequence: TGCAGCGTTGAACTCTCTAGTAATGAGCAGTTCTTC.

The chain recombines TRBV4-3 with TRBJ1-2, with D unresolved. Germline-derived CDR1 and CDR2 are LGHNA and YSLEER. Trimming left V 0 bases short and J 5 bases short, with 10 bases between. This CDR3 region has 14 residues. CDR3 sequence reads: CASSQEARGYGYTF. CDR3 nucleotides: TGCGCCAGCAGCCAAGAGGCACGAGGTTATGGCTACACCTTC.

The chain employs TRBV6-5 and TRBJ2-5, with 8 bases fitting TRBD1. The germline V gene has CDR1 MNHEY and CDR2 SVGAGI. The CDR3 consists of 14 residues. Trimming at V came to 2 bases and at J to 3 bases, leaving 2 bases not matched to a gene. CDR3 loop: CASSYATGEETQYF. The CDR3 coding sequence is TGTGCCAGCAGTTACGCGACAGGGGAAGAGACCCAGTACTTC.

The table lists this clone with a count of one. This chain uses TRBV19 with TRBJ2-1; TRBD1 might be the D (5 bases). The CDR3 runs 12 residues. The germline CDR1 and CDR2 sequences are LNHDA and SQIVND (reference sequence). The V end lost 3 bases, the J end lost 8 bases, and 8 bases lay between the germline ends. CDR3: CASSIGRDEQFF. The DNA for the CDR3 is TGTGCCAGTAGTATCGGCAGGGATGAGCAGTTCTTC.

V and J are TRBV4-3 and TRBJ1-1, with a possible D match to TRBD1 (5 bases). CDR1 and CDR2 (germline): LGHNA, YSLEER. Trimming removed 3 bases from V and 0 bases from J, with 14 bases in between. CDR3 length equals 16 residues. CDR3: CASSQAKEGMNTEAFF. The CDR3 coding sequence is TGCGCCAGCAGCCAGGCTAAGGAGGGGATGAACACTGAAGCTTTCTTT.

V gene TRBV7-8 combines with J gene TRBJ1-6; TRBD1 matches at 7 bases. The CDR3 covers 16 residues. V dropped 1 base and J dropped 9; count of bases not matched to a gene: 9. CDR1 SGHVS and CDR2 FQNEAQ come from the germline V gene. The CDR3 DNA follows: TGTGCCAGCAGCTTAGTGTTTCGACAGGGTTTTTCACCCCTCCACTTT. Protein sequence: CASSLVFRQGFSPLHF.

This clone appeared once. The chain uses TRBV25-1 and TRBJ1-3; 7 bases fit TRBD1. This CDR3 spans 14 amino acids. Germline V gene lookup returns CDR1 MGHDK and CDR2 SYGVNS. V dropped 6 bases and J dropped 4; count of bases not matched to a gene: 6. In nucleotides, the CDR3 is TGTGCCAGCAGACAGACAGGGATAGGAAACACCATATATTTT. It codes for CASRQTGIGNTIYF.

This sequence joins TRBV29-1 and TRBJ2-3; 7 bases fit TRBD1. This CDR3 contains 16 residues. V lost 6 bases, J lost 0 bases, and 12 bases stayed unmatched. Germline CDR1 and CDR2: SQVTM and ANQGSEA. In DNA form, the CDR3 reads TGCAGCGTCCAGGGTCTTGGGACAGCTAGCACAGATACGCAGTATTTT. Its protein product is CSVQGLGTASTDTQYF.

V and J are TRBV5-1 and TRBJ1-4; D is ambiguous. The V gene's germline CDR1 is SGHRS and CDR2 YFSETQ. Trimming removed 0 bases from V and 5 bases from J, with 8 bases in between. The CDR3 is 14 amino acids. CDR3 DNA sequence: TGCGCCAGCAGCTTGGGACACCCAAATGAAAAACTGTTTTTT. As protein: CASSLGHPNEKLFF.

The sample holds one count of this clone. The chain employs TRBV12-5 and TRBJ1-6; D gene uncertain. Trimming took 5 bases from V and 7 from J, leaving 6 bases between them. The CDR3 extends over 12 amino acids. CDR1 and CDR2 from the germline V gene are LGHNT and FRNRAP. CDR3 amino acids: CASGQKNSPLHF. CDR3 nucleotide sequence: TGTGCTAGTGGTCAGAAGAATTCACCCCTCCACTTT.

This sequence joins TRBV11-1 and TRBJ1-1; D gene uncertain. This CDR3 contains 13 residues. With 1 base removed from V and 7 bases from J, the gap between germline ends came to 10 bases. Germline V CDR1 and CDR2: SGHAT, FQDESV (reference sequence). This CDR3 reads CASSLGWAYEAFF. The CDR3, as DNA: TGTGCCAGCAGCTTAGGCTGGGCTTATGAAGCTTTCTTT.

V usage is TRBV5-1 and J usage is TRBJ1-1; D possibly corresponds to TRBD1 (5 bases). There are 13 residues in the CDR3. Germline CDR1 is SGHRS and CDR2 is YFSETQ. The V and J ends lost 0 bases and 3 bases respectively, with 6 bases between them. CDR3 bases: TGCGCCAGCAGCTTGGGGGGGGACACTGAAGCTTTCTTT. It specifies CASSLGGDTEAFF. The entire variable domain, with the rest obtained from reference TRBV5-1 and TRBJ1-1, is as follows: KAGVTQTPRYLIKTRGQQVTLSCSPISGHRSVSWYQQTPGQGLQFLFEYFSETQRNKGNFPGRFSGRQFSNSRSEMNVSTLELGDSALYLCASSLGGDTEAFFGQGTRLTVV.

This rearrangement joins TRBV28 to TRBJ2-7, with D tentatively TRBD2 (6 bases). CDR3 length: 14 residues. CDR1 and CDR2 from the germline V gene are MDHEN and SYDVKM. Trimming stripped 8 bases from V and 4 bases from J, with 18 bases between. The CDR3 reads CASGGTVAVYEQYF. The CDR3, as DNA: TGTGCCAGCGGAGGGACCGTGGCCGTTTACGAGCAGTACTTC.

This clone showed up just once. The chain links TRBV28 to TRBJ2-3; D is ambiguous. Germline V gene lookup returns CDR1 MDHEN and CDR2 SYDVKM. The V end lost 6 bases, the J end lost 2 bases, and 3 bases lay between the germline ends. This CDR3 comprises 11 residues. The DNA for the CDR3 is TGTGCCAGCAGCCTCACAGATACGCAGTATTTT. Translating gives CASSLTDTQYF.

The chain is built from TRBV4-1 and TRBJ1-2, with D hard to call. Germline V gene sequence: CDR1 MGHRA, CDR2 YSYEKL. This CDR3 spans 12 amino acids. Between the trimmed V and J ends, which lost 0 bases and 13 bases, there was a span of 12 bases. CDR3 region: CASSQDGPSRTF. The CDR3, as DNA: TGCGCCAGCAGCCAAGATGGGCCTTCGCGCACCTTC.

The J gene is TRBJ1-2, the V gene TRBV5-6; D gene unclear. The CDR3 runs 13 residues. V lost 4 bases and J lost 4, with 11 bases in between. Germline values: CDR1 SGHDT, CDR2 YYEEEE. The DNA for the CDR3 is TGTGCCAGCAGCCCCCCGAAGCCCTATGGCTACACCTTC. Protein: CASSPPKPYGYTF. Full variable domain (missing parts from reference TRBV5-6 and TRBJ1-2): DAGVTQSPTHLIKTRGQQVTLRCSPKSGHDTVSWYQQALGQGPQFIFQYYEEEERQRGNFPDRFSGHQFPNYSSELNVNALLLGDSALYLCASSPPKPYGYTFGSGTRLTVV.

The genes are TRBV5-5 and TRBJ1-2, with TRBD1 identical over 9 bases. Germline V gene data show CDR1 as SGHKS and CDR2 as YYEKEE (reference sequence). V shed 0 bases and J 3 bases; nucleotides not matched to a gene: 12. CDR3 length: 18 amino acids. CDR3 DNA sequence: TGTGCCAGCAGCTTGGGCCGGACAGGGGCCTCATATCACTATGGCTACACCTTC. Protein: CASSLGRTGASYHYGYTF.